This passage covers 31 T cell receptor beta chains from one sample sequenced in a study of blood T cell repertoires in COVID-19. Only in-frame clones appear in the TCRdb table, and some are missing; sequencing was by immunoSEQ multiplex PCR. The sample holds approximately 140,000 clones, roughly 81% seen once. The sample consisted of peripheral blood. The receptors stem from a human donor with acute or convalescent COVID-19. The donor label of this sample is uncertain.

This clone appeared a single time. This chain links TRBV19 with TRBJ1-1, with D unclear. The length of the CDR3 is 12 residues. Germline V gene lookup returns CDR1 LNHDA and CDR2 SQIVND (reference sequence). Trimming pared 6 bases from V and 2 bases from J, leaving 7 bases between. The CDR3 sequence is CASRSGNTEAFF. The CDR3 nucleotides read TGTGCCAGTAGGTCAGGAAACACTGAAGCTTTCTTT.

This chain uses TRBV2 with TRBJ1-5; 9 nucleotides align to TRBD1. The germline V gene encodes CDR1 SNHLY and CDR2 FYNNEI. The CDR3 covers 16 residues. The ends lost 5 bases at V and 7 bases at J; junction bases unmatched: 12. The DNA for the CDR3 is TGTGCCAGCAGTCTTACAAGGGACAGGGTCGGCCAGCCCCAGCATTTT. Translated: CASSLTRDRVGQPQHF. Using reference TRBV2 and TRBJ1-5 for the parts outside the CDR3, the full variable domain is EPEVTQTPSHQVTQMGQEVILRCVPISNHLYFYWYRQILGQKVEFLVSFYNNEISEKSEIFDDQFSVERPDGSNFTLKIRSTKLEDSAMYFCASSLTRDRVGQPQHFGDGTRLSIL.

This clone was detected only a few times. This chain joins TRBV7-3 and TRBJ2-1; 10 bases fit TRBD2. CDR3 length: 16 amino acids. Germline assignment: CDR1 SGHTA and CDR2 FQGTGA. The trim removed 1 base at V and 8 bases at J, leaving 8 bases unmatched. The DNA for the CDR3 is TGTGCCAGCAGCTTAAACCAACTAGCGGGGAGGTATGAGCAGTTCTTC. It specifies CASSLNQLAGRYEQFF.

The chain has TRBV10-2 and TRBJ1-2, with no clear D. With 11 bases removed from V and 7 bases from J, the gap between germline ends came to 14 bases. Germline V gives CDR1 WSHSY, CDR2 SAAADI. The CDR3 has 11 residues. The CDR3 sequence is CAAGITRGYTF. In nucleotides, the CDR3 is TGCGCCGCCGGGATAACTCGTGGCTACACCTTC.

This chain links TRBV5-4 with TRBJ2-3; 8 bases match TRBD2. Germline loops: CDR1 SGHNT, CDR2 YYREEE (reference sequence). The CDR3 consists of 17 residues. V lost 0 bases, J lost 1 base, and 7 bases stayed unmatched. CDR3 sequence reads: CASSLAPWRGGTDTQYF. Here the CDR3 DNA reads TGTGCCAGCAGCTTGGCGCCCTGGCGGGGGGGCACAGATACGCAGTATTTT.

In nucleotides, the CDR3 is TGCAGCGTCATCGACAAGTTTTCCTACGAGCAGTACTTC. It encodes CSVIDKFSYEQYF. The V call is TRBV29-1, the J call TRBJ2-7; D uncertain. The CDR3 has 13 residues. Germline CDR1 and CDR2: SQVTM and ANQGSEA. The V and J ends lost 6 bases and 1 base respectively, with 13 bases between them.

The V gene is TRBV15, the J gene TRBJ1-1; D call uncertain. Germline-derived CDR1 and CDR2 are LNHNV and YYDKDF (reference sequence). CDR3 length equals 15 residues. Trimming pared 0 bases from V and 2 bases from J, leaving 10 bases between. The CDR3 DNA reads as TGTGCCACCAGCAGAGATCGCGTAGTTAACACTGAAGCTTTCTTT. The encoded protein is CATSRDRVVNTEAFF. Supplemented by reference TRBV15 and TRBJ1-1, the full variable domain reads DAMVIQNPRYQVTQFGKPVTLSCSQTLNHNVMYWYQQKSSQAPKLLFHYYDKDFNNEADTPDNFQSRRPNTSFCFLDIRSPGLGDTAMYLCATSRDRVVNTEAFFGQGTRLTVV.

In this sample, this clone turned up a few times. The chain combines TRBV30 with TRBJ2-7, with TRBD2 as a possible D gene (6 bases). The CDR3 runs 13 residues. Trimming pared 5 bases from V and 3 bases from J, leaving 14 bases between. Germline CDR1 GTSNPN, CDR2 SVGIG (reference sequence). The CDR3 region has the DNA TGTGCCTGGGCGGAGGGGATGAACTACGAGCAGTACTTC. Its protein is CAWAEGMNYEQYF.

The CDR3 sequence: CASSTLQGLTEAFF. DNA for the CDR3: TGTGCCAGTAGTACCTTACAGGGGTTAACTGAAGCTTTCTTT. The rearrangement uses TRBV19 and TRBJ1-1; 7 positions match TRBD1. Germline CDR1 LNHDA, CDR2 SQIVND (reference sequence). V trimming: 4 bases; J trimming: 5 bases; junction bases outside the gene matches: 7. The CDR3 is made up of 14 amino acids.

The rearrangement links TRBV7-6 to TRBJ1-1; 9 bases align to TRBD1. The CDR3 is made up of 13 amino acids. Germline V lookup: CDR1 SGHVS, CDR2 FNYEAQ. The V gene end was trimmed by 6 bases and the J gene end by 4 bases; junction bases not matched to a gene: 3. The CDR3 DNA reads as TGTGCCAGCAGGGGACAGGGCTTCACTGAAGCTTTCTTT. Encoded protein: CASRGQGFTEAFF.

The sample holds a few counts of this clone. DNA for the CDR3: TGTGCCAGTAAGGGTATGGGGGGTACGAACACTGAAGCTTTCTTT. Amino acid sequence: CASKGMGGTNTEAFF. This sequence joins TRBV19 and TRBJ1-1; maybe TRBD1 (5 bases). This CDR3 has 15 amino acids. Per the germline V gene, CDR1 is LNHDA and CDR2 is SQIVND (reference sequence). The germline V and J ends were trimmed by 7 bases and 1 base, with 16 bases remaining between them.

The rearrangement uses TRBV9 and TRBJ2-1, with 7 bases matching TRBD2. CDR3 length: 15 residues. Unmatched junction bases numbered 3, after V lost 3 bases and J lost 0 bases. Germline CDR1 is SGDLS and CDR2 is YYNGEE. The CDR3 DNA follows: TGTGCCAGCAGCGCGACTAGCCCCTCCTACAATGAGCAGTTCTTC. This gives the protein CASSATSPSYNEQFF. The full variable domain, rest sourced from reference TRBV9 and TRBJ2-1, is DSGVTQTPKHLITATGQRVTLRCSPRSGDLSVYWYQQSLDQGLQFLIQYYNGEERAKGNILERFSAQQFPDLHSELNLSSLELGDSALYFCASSATSPSYNEQFFGPGTRLTVL.

The chain combines TRBV24-1 with TRBJ2-1; 7 bases agree with TRBD2. Germline CDR1 reads KGHDR; CDR2 reads SFDVKD. The CDR3 is made up of 15 amino acids. J lost 4 bases, V lost 3 bases, and 5 bases had no gene match. CDR3 nucleotide sequence: TGTGCCACCAGTGATGCGGGACTACCTTACAATGAGCAGTTCTTC. This encodes CATSDAGLPYNEQFF.

This chain joins TRBV7-9 and TRBJ1-3; perhaps TRBD1 as D (6 bases). The CDR3 is 16 amino acids. V was clipped by 5 bases and J by 0 bases, with 14 bases between them. The germline CDR1 and CDR2 sequences are SEHNR and FQNEAQ (reference sequence). CDR3 loop: CASSVLWTVSGNTIYF. The CDR3 DNA is TGTGCCAGCAGCGTACTATGGACAGTCTCTGGAAACACCATATATTTT. The full variable domain, rest sourced from reference TRBV7-9 and TRBJ1-3, is DTGVSQNPRHKITKRGQNVTFRCDPISEHNRLYWYRQTLGQGPEFLTYFQNEAQLEKSRLLSDRFSAERPKGSFSTLEIQRTEQGDSAMYLCASSVLWTVSGNTIYFGEGSWLTVV.

V and J are TRBV27 and TRBJ1-2; 7 nucleotides align to TRBD1. The CDR3 has 17 amino acids. Trimming at V came to 5 bases and at J to 2 bases, leaving 14 bases not matched to a gene. Germline loops: CDR1 MNHEY, CDR2 SMNVEV (reference sequence). CDR3 residues: CASSPRQGRTRNYGYTF. CDR3 nucleotides: TGTGCCAGCAGTCCCCGACAGGGCCGAACTAGAAACTATGGCTACACCTTC.

The V and J genes are TRBV30 and TRBJ2-3; 11 nucleotides agree with TRBD2. J gave up 1 base and V 1 base, and 4 bases lay outside the gene matches. The germline V gene encodes CDR1 GTSNPN and CDR2 SVGIG (reference sequence). The CDR3 has 16 residues. The CDR3: CAWSAIAGGRTDTQYF. The CDR3, as DNA: TGTGCCTGGAGTGCCATAGCGGGGGGGCGCACAGATACGCAGTATTTT.

This clone has only one observation. The chain employs TRBV4-2 and TRBJ1-2, with a tentative D call TRBD1 (5 bases). V was trimmed by 1 base and J by 5 bases, leaving 14 bases between them. The CDR3 runs to 15 residues. CDR1 LGHNA and CDR2 YNFKEQ come from the germline V gene. The CDR3 loop is CASSQGCRVWYGYTF. For the CDR3, the DNA is TGTGCCAGCAGCCAAGGTTGCAGGGTGTGGTATGGCTACACCTTC.

The chain employs TRBV5-5 and TRBJ2-7; D is possibly TRBD1 (6 bases). This CDR3 has 14 residues. V was clipped by 4 bases and J by 0 bases, with 11 bases between them. Germline CDR1 SGHKS, CDR2 YYEKEE (reference sequence). DNA of the CDR3: TGTGCCAGCAGCCCGGGACAAATCTCCTACGAGCAGTACGTC. Translating gives CASSPGQISYEQYV.

The rearrangement links TRBV20-1 to TRBJ2-2, with no clear D. Trimming removed 3 bases from V and 7 bases from J, with 9 bases in between. This CDR3 contains 12 residues. Germline CDR1 and CDR2: DFQATT and SNEGSKA (reference sequence). In DNA form, the CDR3 reads TGCAGTGCTAGTTTCGGCGGCGGGGAGCTGTTTTTT. This gives the protein CSASFGGGELFF.

This chain links TRBV9 with TRBJ1-6; TRBD1 aligns across 7 bases. The CDR3 runs to 15 residues. Germline CDR1 is SGDLS and CDR2 is YYNGEE. Unmatched junction bases numbered 6, after V lost 4 bases and J lost 5 bases. The CDR3 region has the DNA TGTGCCAGCAGCCTCCGGGACAGCAATAATTCACCCCTCCACTTT. It translates to CASSLRDSNNSPLHF.

This clone was detected a few times. This chain joins TRBV30 and TRBJ1-3; D not resolved. In germline, CDR1 is GTSNPN, CDR2 SVGIG (reference sequence). The CDR3 spans 12 residues. V was clipped by 0 bases and J by 7 bases, with 7 bases between them. The CDR3 protein is CAWSVNSNTIYF. The CDR3, as DNA: TGTGCCTGGAGTGTTAATAGCAACACCATATATTTT. The variable domain in full, with the rest retrieved from reference TRBV30 and TRBJ1-3, is SQTIHQWPATLVQPVGSPLSLECTVEGTSNPNLYWYRQAAGRGLQLLFYSVGIGQISSEVPQNLSASRPQDRQFILSSKKLLLSDSGFYLCAWSVNSNTIYFGEGSWLTVV.

This rearrangement joins TRBV9 to TRBJ2-1, with D perhaps TRBD1 (6 bases). The germline CDR1 and CDR2 sequences are SGDLS and YYNGEE. Between the trimmed V and J ends, which lost 0 bases and 8 bases, there was a span of 12 bases. This CDR3 has 14 residues. The CDR3 is CASSVAAGVHEQFF. In nucleotides, the CDR3 is TGTGCCAGCAGCGTAGCGGCAGGGGTGCATGAGCAGTTCTTC.

The rearrangement joins TRBV29-1 to TRBJ1-1; D not resolved. The CDR3 is 14 amino acids. Trimming took off 2 bases at V and 1 base at J, with 11 bases between the two ends. CDR1 and CDR2 (germline): SQVTM, ANQGSEA. In DNA, the CDR3 is TGCAGCGTTGAAAGCGGGGTGGGGAACACTGAAGCTTTCTTT. Protein: CSVESGVGNTEAFF. The variable domain in full, completed from reference TRBV29-1 and TRBJ1-1, reads SAVISQKPSRDICQRGTSLTIQCQVDSQVTMMFWYRQQPGQSLTLIATANQGSEATYESGFVIDKFPISRPNLTFSTLTVSNMSPEDSSIYLCSVESGVGNTEAFFGQGTRLTVV.

The chain employs TRBV27 and TRBJ2-7, with TRBD1 matching over 11 bases. The CDR3 is 14 amino acids. In germline, CDR1 is MNHEY, CDR2 SMNVEV (reference sequence). V shed 6 bases, J shed 5 bases, and the junction held 6 bases outside the gene matches. The CDR3 region has the DNA TGTGCCAGCAGGATTGGGACAGGGGGGAACGAGCAGTACTTC. Amino acids: CASRIGTGGNEQYF.

The chain uses TRBV5-1 and TRBJ2-3; possibly TRBD2 for D (6 bases). Deletions cut 2 bases from V and 4 bases from J, with 17 bases between. The CDR3 totals 16 residues. The germline gives CDR1 SGHRS, CDR2 YFSETQ. The CDR3 loop is CASSFGRQGGSDTQYF. CDR3 in DNA: TGCGCCAGCAGCTTTGGCCGGCAGGGAGGTTCAGATACGCAGTATTTT.

CDR3 region: CASSLGGDYGYTF. In nucleotides, the CDR3 is TGTGCCAGCAGCTTAGGGGGGGACTATGGCTACACCTTC. The chain combines TRBV7-8 with TRBJ1-2; TRBD1 might be the D (5 bases). Germline V lookup: CDR1 SGHVS, CDR2 FQNEAQ. The CDR3 has 13 residues. V shed 1 base and J shed 3 bases, with 6 bases lying between them.

J is TRBJ1-2 and V is TRBV5-4; 7 nucleotides line up with TRBD1. The CDR3 is 16 amino acids. Trimming took 4 bases from V and 1 from J; bases not matched to a gene: 10. Germline lookup yields CDR1 SGHNT and CDR2 YYREEE (reference sequence). The CDR3 region has the DNA TGTGCCAGCAGCGCCGGTGGAGGGGGCGTTAACTATGGCTACACCTTC. This encodes CASSAGGGGVNYGYTF.

V and J are TRBV9 and TRBJ2-1, with a tentative D call TRBD2 (6 bases). The germline V gene encodes CDR1 SGDLS and CDR2 YYNGEE. The CDR3 spans 15 residues. Deletions cut 2 bases from V and 5 bases from J, with 14 bases between. The CDR3 region has the DNA TGTGCCAGCAGCGTGAGAGGGGACTCGAACAATGAGCAGTTCTTC. The encoded protein is CASSVRGDSNNEQFF.

This chain's CDR3 is CASSSTGGIHEKLFF. As DNA, the CDR3 is TGTGCCAGCAGCTCGACAGGGGGGATTCATGAAAAACTGTTTTTT. J is TRBJ1-4 and V is TRBV9; 9 nucleotides agree with TRBD1. CDR1 and CDR2 (germline): SGDLS, YYNGEE. With V trimmed by 4 bases and J by 6 bases, 7 bases remained unmatched. The CDR3 is 15 residues long.

CDR3 nucleotide sequence: TGTGCCAGCAGCTTAGGACAGACGAGCTCCTACGAGCAGTACGTC. Translating gives CASSLGQTSSYEQYV. This chain uses TRBV11-2 with TRBJ2-7, with D possibly TRBD1 on 5 matching bases. Germline CDR1 SGHAT, CDR2 FQNNGV. This CDR3 region has 15 residues. Trimming pared 1 base from V and 0 bases from J, leaving 10 bases between.

This chain connects TRBV5-1 to TRBJ2-2; the match to TRBD1 covers 11 bases. The ends lost 4 bases at V and 5 bases at J; junction bases unmatched: 7. The CDR3 spans 16 residues. In germline, CDR1 is SGHRS, CDR2 YFSETQ. CDR3 sequence: CASSVQGQGGTGELFF. The CDR3 bases are TGCGCCAGCAGCGTCCAGGGACAGGGGGGGACCGGGGAGCTGTTTTTT.